The following is a T cell receptor beta chain sequence with its context. Antigen specificity is unknown. There were healthy Caucasian individuals from Russia, aged roughly 6 to 95, serving as donors. The V end was cut by 8 bases, the J end by 5 bases, with 16 bases between. The CDR3 runs to 13 residues. CDR1 is MNHEY and CDR2 is SMNVEV in the germline V gene (reference sequence). The data were obtained in a study of blood T cells in healthy people across ages. Next came a second PCR, run for about 7 to 11 cycles, which used a sample-barcoded 5' primer along with a J-beta primer mix. TCRdb re-called the 5' RACE reads through MiXCR, storing one row per CDR3 protein. The repertoire holds about 1.6 million distinct CDR3 sequences, with around 35% as singletons. Study findings and constraints: Getting older went along with TCR beta diversity per million T cells dropping roughly linearly.

The source material was blood. The origin of this receptor is a woman aged 25 to 45 in good health. The V and J genes are TRBV27 and TRBJ2-7, with D perhaps matching TRBD1 (5 bases). CDR3 sequence (DNA): TGTGCCAGCGGCAGGGCGATGAAGAACGAGCAGTACTTC. This encodes CASGRAMKNEQYF.